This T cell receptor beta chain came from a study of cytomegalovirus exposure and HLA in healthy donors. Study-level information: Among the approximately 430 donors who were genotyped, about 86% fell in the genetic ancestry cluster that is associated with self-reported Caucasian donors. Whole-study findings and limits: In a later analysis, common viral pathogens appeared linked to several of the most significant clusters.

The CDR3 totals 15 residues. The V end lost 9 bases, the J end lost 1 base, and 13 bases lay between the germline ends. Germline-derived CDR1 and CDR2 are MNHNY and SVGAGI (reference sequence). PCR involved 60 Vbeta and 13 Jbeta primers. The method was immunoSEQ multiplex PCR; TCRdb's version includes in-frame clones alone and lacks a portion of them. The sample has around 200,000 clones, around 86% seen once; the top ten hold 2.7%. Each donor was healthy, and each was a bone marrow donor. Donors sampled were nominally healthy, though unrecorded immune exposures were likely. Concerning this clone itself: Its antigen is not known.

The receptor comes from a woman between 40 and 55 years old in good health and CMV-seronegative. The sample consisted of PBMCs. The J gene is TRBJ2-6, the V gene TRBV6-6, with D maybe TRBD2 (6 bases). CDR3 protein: CARENGGSGANVLTF. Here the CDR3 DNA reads TGTGCCAGGGAAAACGGGGGATCTGGGGCCAACGTCCTGACTTTC.